These 17 T cell receptor beta chains originate from one sample sequenced in a study of T cell responses to AZD1222 COVID-19 vaccine. Clones were sequenced by immunoSEQ multiplex PCR, and TCRdb holds only the in-frame ones, with some missing. The repertoire holds about 42,000 clones, with 75% to 90% as singletons. The specimen was peripheral blood, collected 28 days after the second AZD1222 dose. The receptors were sampled from an adult who received the AZD1222 COVID-19 vaccine.

V gene TRBV15 combines with J gene TRBJ1-2; TRBD1 is a possible D gene (6 bases). The CDR3 loop spans 18 amino acids. Germline assignment: CDR1 LNHNV and CDR2 YYDKDF (reference sequence). V was trimmed by 0 bases and J by 3 bases, leaving 20 bases between them. The CDR3 region has the DNA TGTGCCACCAGCAGAGATCTCGACCGTTTTCGGGGGCACTATGGCTACACCTTC. Its protein is CATSRDLDRFRGHYGYTF.

The CDR3 sequence: CAISDIQGARLSPSEQYF. The CDR3 DNA follows: TGTGCCATCAGTGACATTCAGGGGGCGAGACTCTCTCCTAGCGAGCAGTACTTC. V is TRBV10-3 and J is TRBJ2-7; TRBD1 matches at 8 bases. V lost 3 bases and J lost 6; bases outside the gene matches: 19. Germline CDR1 and CDR2: ENHRY and SYGVKD. The CDR3 totals 18 residues.

The genes are TRBV30 and TRBJ1-5; the D is unclear. Trimming stripped 3 bases from V and 0 bases from J, with 9 bases between. This CDR3 is built from 14 residues. Looked up from germline, CDR1 is GTSNPN and CDR2 is SVGIG (reference sequence). CDR3 coding DNA: TGTGCCTGGAGGGACGGTTTTAGCAATCAGCCCCAGCATTTT. This translates into CAWRDGFSNQPQHF.

The CDR3 protein is CAISLQGAKTQYF. In nucleotides, the CDR3 is TGTGCCATCTCCTTACAGGGGGCGAAGACCCAGTACTTC. The chain employs TRBV6-5 and TRBJ2-5, with 9 positions matching TRBD1. With 10 bases clipped from V and 6 bases from J, the junction kept 9 bases outside the gene matches. Germline V gives CDR1 MNHEY, CDR2 SVGAGI. This CDR3 region has 13 residues.

V gene TRBV6-2 or TRBV6-3 combines with J gene TRBJ2-3; 7 bases are a match to TRBD2. The V and J ends lost 6 bases and 6 bases, in that order; junction bases with no gene match: 6. CDR3 length: 13 residues. Per the germline V gene, CDR1 is MNHEY and CDR2 is SVGEGT. The CDR3 DNA is TGTGCCAGCAGCAGGACTAGTAGGGATACGCAGTATTTT. It encodes CASSRTSRDTQYF.

The rearrangement joins TRBV29-1 to TRBJ2-5, with a weak D call TRBD1 (5 bases). Per germline, CDR1 SQVTM and CDR2 ANQGSEA. Trimming took off 6 bases at V and 1 base at J, with 9 bases between the two ends. This CDR3 has 12 amino acids. CDR3 in amino acids: CSVQEPQETQYF. In nucleotides, the CDR3 is TGCAGCGTACAGGAACCCCAAGAGACCCAGTACTTC.

The chain employs TRBV3-1 (or the pseudogene TRBV3-2) and TRBJ2-5, with unresolved D. This CDR3 has 14 residues. V lost 1 base, J lost 7 bases, and 13 bases lay in between. Germline V gene lookup returns CDR1 LGHDT and CDR2 YNNKEL (reference sequence). The CDR3 loop is CASSQVVSSGTQYF. In DNA form, the CDR3 reads TGTGCCAGCAGCCAAGTCGTTTCATCGGGGACCCAGTACTTC.

This chain links TRBV20-1 with TRBJ1-5; D is unresolved. Per the germline V gene, CDR1 is DFQATT and CDR2 is SNEGSKA (reference sequence). Trimming removed 5 bases from V and 7 bases from J, with 9 bases in between. The CDR3 extends over 11 amino acids. CDR3 sequence (DNA): TGCAGTGCTCGAGCGGGCCAGCCCCAGCATTTT. This codes for CSARAGQPQHF.

The table lists this clone with a count of one. The rearrangement uses TRBV5-1 and TRBJ2-5; perhaps D is TRBD1 or TRBD2 (6 bases each). V was shortened by 4 bases and J by 5 bases, with 18 bases between the two germline ends. CDR3 length: 15 residues. Germline V gives CDR1 SGHRS, CDR2 YFSETQ. The CDR3 protein is CASSVSRGRVETQYF. CDR3 bases: TGCGCCAGCAGCGTCAGTCGGGGGCGGGTCGAGACCCAGTACTTC.

J is TRBJ2-7 and V is TRBV18, with a weak D call TRBD1 (6 bases). Per germline, CDR1 KGHSH and CDR2 LQKENI. Trimming shortened V by 3 bases and J by 5 bases, and 8 bases separated the two germline ends. The length of the CDR3 is 12 residues. CDR3 bases: TGTGCCAGCTCACCCACAGGGAACGAGCAGTACTTC. Encoded protein: CASSPTGNEQYF.

J is TRBJ1-4 and V is TRBV7-3; D is perhaps TRBD1 (6 bases). Trimming removed 4 bases from V and 8 bases from J, with 11 bases in between. The CDR3 contains 13 residues. The V gene's germline CDR1 is SGHTA and CDR2 FQGTGA. The CDR3 here is CASSSGVGEKLFF. CDR3 DNA sequence: TGTGCCAGCAGCTCAGGGGTAGGAGAAAAACTGTTTTTT.

The V gene is TRBV7-9, the J gene TRBJ2-1; D might be TRBD1 (5 bases). The length of the CDR3 is 13 residues. V lost 4 bases and J lost 4, with 8 bases in between. CDR1 is SEHNR and CDR2 is FQNEAQ in the germline V gene (reference sequence). The CDR3 protein is CASSWGTYNEQFF. The CDR3 DNA sequence: TGTGCCAGCAGCTGGGGCACTTACAATGAGCAGTTCTTC.

The count of this clone is one. The chain uses TRBV30 and TRBJ2-1, with TRBD2 identical over 11 bases. Germline CDR1 reads GTSNPN; CDR2 reads SVGIG (reference sequence). The CDR3 runs 14 residues. The junction had 5 bases not matched to a gene; V was cut back by 1 base and J by 9 bases. The CDR3 DNA follows: TGTGCCTGGAGTGGACTAGCGGGGTCGGGTGAGCAGTTCTTC. Protein: CAWSGLAGSGEQFF.

The chain employs TRBV21-1 and TRBJ2-7. TRBV21-1 is flagged as a pseudogene. The CDR3 contains 14 residues. This CDR3 reads CASTLVEPADEQYF. In DNA form, the CDR3 reads TGTGCCAGCACCCTGGTCGAACCTGCCGACGAGCAGTACTTC.

The chain is built from TRBV27 and TRBJ1-5; 8 bases line up with TRBD1. Losses at the gene ends were 8 bases for V and 1 base for J; bases not matched to a gene: 7. Per germline, CDR1 MNHEY and CDR2 SMNVEV (reference sequence). The CDR3 loop spans 15 amino acids. CDR3 nucleotides: TGTGCCAGCGGGGTTCAGGGGGCGAGCAATCAGCCCCAGCATTTT. Protein product: CASGVQGASNQPQHF.

The chain is built from TRBV18 and TRBJ2-2, with 12 bases aligning to TRBD2. The CDR3 is made up of 18 amino acids. CDR1 and CDR2 (germline): KGHSH, LQKENI. J lost 2 bases, V lost 4 bases, and 8 bases had no gene match. CDR3 in DNA: TGTGCCAGCTCACTACCCCTAGCGGGGGGGCCTAACACCGGGGAGCTGTTTTTT. Amino acids: CASSLPLAGGPNTGELFF.

This clone was detected only a few times. The chain links TRBV19 to TRBJ1-3, with unresolved D. Deletions cut 4 bases from V and 4 bases from J, with 11 bases between. CDR1 LNHDA and CDR2 SQIVND come from the germline V gene (reference sequence). CDR3 length equals 14 residues. This chain's CDR3 is CASSTRIFGNTIYF. The CDR3 region has the DNA TGTGCCAGTAGTACCCGGATTTTCGGAAACACCATATATTTT. The full variable domain, with the rest looked up from reference TRBV19 and TRBJ1-3, is DGGITQSPKYLFRKEGQNVTLSCEQNLNHDAMYWYRQDPGQGLRLIYYSQIVNDFQKGDIAEGYSVSREKKESFPLTVTSAQKNPTAFYLCASSTRIFGNTIYFGEGSWLTVV.